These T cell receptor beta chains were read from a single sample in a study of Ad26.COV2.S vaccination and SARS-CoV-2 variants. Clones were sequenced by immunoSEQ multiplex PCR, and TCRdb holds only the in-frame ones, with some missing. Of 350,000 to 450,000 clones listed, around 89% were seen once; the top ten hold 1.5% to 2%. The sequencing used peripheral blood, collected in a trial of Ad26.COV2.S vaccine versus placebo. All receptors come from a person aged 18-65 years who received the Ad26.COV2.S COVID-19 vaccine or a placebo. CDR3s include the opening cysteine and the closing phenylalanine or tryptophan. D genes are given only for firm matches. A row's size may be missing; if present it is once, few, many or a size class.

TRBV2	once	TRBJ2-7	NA	TGTGCCAGCAGTGTTGTCCTAAGCTCCTACGAGCAGTACTTC	CASSVVLSSYEQYF
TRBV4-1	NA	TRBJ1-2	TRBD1	TGCGCCAGCAACCCGGGACCGGGACAGGGGTACTATGGCTACACCTTC	CASNPGPGQGYYGYTF
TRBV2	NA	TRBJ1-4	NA	TGTGCCAGCAGTGGACGAGGGGGGAGTGAAAAACTGTTTTTT	CASSGRGGSEKLFF
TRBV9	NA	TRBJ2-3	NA	TGTGCCAGCAGCGCAGGAGACCAACCCCGCCGAGATACGCAGTATTTT	CASSAGDQPRRDTQYF
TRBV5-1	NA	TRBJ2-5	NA	TGCGCCAGCAGCATGGGGCCCTCCCCGGAGGAGACCCAGTACTTC	CASSMGPSPEETQYF
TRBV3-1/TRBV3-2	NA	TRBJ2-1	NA	TGTGCCAGCAGCCAAGTCACAGACCCCTTAACATACAATGAGCAGTTCTTC	CASSQVTDPLTYNEQFF
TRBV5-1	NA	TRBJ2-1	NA	TGCGCCAGCAGACTAGGCCTGAAAAAAACGGACAATGAGCAGTTCTTC	CASRLGLKKTDNEQFF
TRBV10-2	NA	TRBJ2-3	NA	TGCGCCAGCGGCGAAGACGATACGCAGTATTTT	CASGEDDTQYF
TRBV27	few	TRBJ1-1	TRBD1	TGTGCCAGCAGTTTCGGGACAGGGTCGAACACTGAAGCTTTCTTT	CASSFGTGSNTEAFF
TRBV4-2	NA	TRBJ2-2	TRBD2	TGTGCCAGCAGCCAAGTAACTGCGGGAGCGGGCGGGGAGCTGTTTTTT	CASSQVTAGAGGELFF
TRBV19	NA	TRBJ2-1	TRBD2	TGTGCCAGTAGTACAACTAGCGGGAGATCTAATGAGCAGTTCTTC	CASSTTSGRSNEQFF
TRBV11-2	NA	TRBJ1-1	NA	TGTGCCAGCAGCTTAGAGGGGGGCGGCACTGAAGCTTTCTTT	CASSLEGGGTEAFF
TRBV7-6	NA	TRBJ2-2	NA	TGTGCCAGCAGCGCCCCCAGGGGGAGGCACACCGGGGAGCTGTTTTTT	CASSAPRGRHTGELFF
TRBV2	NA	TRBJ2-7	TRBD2	TGTGCCAGCGCCGGAGTAGCGGGATCCTTTGGCGAGCAGTACTTC	CASAGVAGSFGEQYF
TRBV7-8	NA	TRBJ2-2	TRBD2	TGTGCCAGCAGCTTACTCACTAGCGGGAGTTTAGCCGGGGAGCTGTTTTTT	CASSLLTSGSLAGELFF
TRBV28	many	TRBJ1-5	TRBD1	TGTGCCAGCAGGTACTTGGACAGGGTGAGTCAGCCCCAGCATTTT	CASRYLDRVSQPQHF
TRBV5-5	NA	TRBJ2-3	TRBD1	TGTGCCAGCAGGACAGGGTACACAGATACGCAGTATTTT	CASRTGYTDTQYF
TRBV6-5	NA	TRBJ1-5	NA	TGTGCCAGCGTAAGATCAGGGGGCAATCAGCCCCAGCATTTT	CASVRSGGNQPQHF
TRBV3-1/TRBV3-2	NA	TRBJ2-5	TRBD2	TGTGCCAGCAGGTGGGGAGGGCGGGAGACCCAGTACTTC	CASRWGGRETQYF
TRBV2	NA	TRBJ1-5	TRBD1	TGTGCCAGCAGTGATGGAGGAGGGACAGGTGGTTATCAGCCCCAGCATTTT	CASSDGGGTGGYQPQHF
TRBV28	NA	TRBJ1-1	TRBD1	TGTGCCAGCCGACAGGGGACGGTGGGGTGGACTGAAGCTTTCTTT	CASRQGTVGWTEAFF
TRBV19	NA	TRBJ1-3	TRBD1	TGTGCCAGTAGTAACAGGGGTTCTGGAAACACCATATATTTT	CASSNRGSGNTIYF
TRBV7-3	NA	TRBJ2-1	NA	TGTGCCAGCAGCCTCTACCGTGGGGAACAGCAGTTCTTC	CASSLYRGEQQFF
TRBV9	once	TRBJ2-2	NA	TGTGCCAGCAGCCGTAACACCGGGGAGCTGTTTTTT	CASSRNTGELFF
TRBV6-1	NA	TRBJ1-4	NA	TGTGCCAGCAGTGAAGGGGGAAGTGAAAAACTGTTTTTT	CASSEGGSEKLFF
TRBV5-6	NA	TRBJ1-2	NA	TGTGCCAGCAGCTTGACAGGGACAAACTATGGCTACACCTTC	CASSLTGTNYGYTF
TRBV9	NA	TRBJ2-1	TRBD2	TGTGCCAGCAGCGTAGACCCGGGAGGGCCAGGAGGCGACAATGAGCAGTTCTTC	CASSVDPGGPGGDNEQFF
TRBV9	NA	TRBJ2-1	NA	TGTGCCAGCAGCGTCACCGGTAGGGTGAATTCCTACAATGAGCAGTTCTTC	CASSVTGRVNSYNEQFF
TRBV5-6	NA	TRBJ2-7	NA	TGTGCCAGCAGTTGGGGCTCGGGCGAGCAGTACTTC	CASSWGSGEQYF
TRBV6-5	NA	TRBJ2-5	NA	TGTGCCAGCAGCCCCCCAGAGACCCAGTACTTC	CASSPPETQYF
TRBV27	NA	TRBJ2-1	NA	TGTGCCAGCAGTGATTACAATGAGCAGTTCTTC	CASSDYNEQFF
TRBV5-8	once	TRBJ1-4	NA	TGTGCCAGCAGCTTGGCTTGGAGGGCAGAAAAACTGTTTTTT	CASSLAWRAEKLFF
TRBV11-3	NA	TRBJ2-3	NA	TGTGCCAGCAGCCCCCCGGGGGGCTTAAGAAATACGCAGTATTTT	CASSPPGGLRNTQYF
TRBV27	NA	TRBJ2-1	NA	TGTGCCAGCAGTTTAGAGAATCACAATGAGCAGTTCTTC	CASSLENHNEQFF
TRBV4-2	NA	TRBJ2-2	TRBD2	TGTGCCAGCAGCCAAGATAATGGACTAGCGTTCGGGGAGCTGTTTTTT	CASSQDNGLAFGELFF
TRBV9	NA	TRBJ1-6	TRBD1	TGTGCCAGCAGCGTAGGGGGACAGGGATTCTCCCCCCTCCACTTT	CASSVGGQGFSPLHF
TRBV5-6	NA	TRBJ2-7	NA	TGTGCCAGCAGCTTCAAGAACGAGCAGTACTTC	CASSFKNEQYF
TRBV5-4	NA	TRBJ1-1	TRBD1	TGTGCCAGCAGCTTACAGGGGAAGAACACTGAAGCTTTCTTT	CASSLQGKNTEAFF
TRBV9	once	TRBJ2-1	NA	TGTGCCAGCAGCCCTCCTGCCGGGTCCCGTAGCAATGAGCAGTTCTTC	CASSPPAGSRSNEQFF
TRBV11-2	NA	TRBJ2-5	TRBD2	TGTGCCAGCAGCGCGGGACTAGCAGAAGAGACCCAGTACTTC	CASSAGLAEETQYF
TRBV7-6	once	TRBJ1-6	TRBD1	TGTGCCAGCAGCAAAAACTTTGAAGGGGGCAGACATTCACCCCTCCACTTT	CASSKNFEGGRHSPLHF